These T cell receptor beta chains were read from a single sample in a study of OX40 agonist ivuxolimab in advanced cancers. Measured with immunoSEQ multiplex PCR; TCRdb has only the in-frame clones, and not every one. The sample has 66,000 or so clones, roughly 87% seen once. The sample in question was CD4+ or CD8+ T cells sorted from blood, obtained in a trial of the OX40 agonist ivuxolimab. Source of these receptors: an adult with an advanced solid tumor such as melanoma, head and neck, liver or kidney cancer. The CDR3 runs from the conserved cysteine through the conserved F or W. D genes are given only for firm matches. Part of the rows lack a size; the others show once, few, many or a class for expanded clones.

NA	NA	TRBV10-3	TRBJ2-3	TGTGCCACAGGACTCTACCCAGATACGCAGTATTTT	CATGLYPDTQYF
NA	NA	TRBV5-6	TRBJ1-2	TGTGCCAGCAGCTTACCCCAAGGTCAAGGTGGCTACACCTTC	CASSLPQGQGGYTF
NA	NA	TRBV2	TRBJ1-5	TGTGCCAGCAAGGGAGGAGGCCCGGGGGGCAATCAGCCCCAGCATTTT	CASKGGGPGGNQPQHF
NA	NA	TRBV6-1	TRBJ2-6	TGTGCCAACAGCGAGGACGCTGGGGCCAACGTCCTGACTTTC	CANSEDAGANVLTF
NA	TRBD2	TRBV18	TRBJ2-2	TGTGCCAGCTCACCGCCTAGCGGGAGGGGTAGGACGACCGGGGAGCTGTTTTTT	CASSPPSGRGRTTGELFF
NA	TRBD1	TRBV28	TRBJ1-5	TGTGCCAGCAGCTTAACCGGGACAGTGAACAATCAGCCCCAGCATTTT	CASSLTGTVNNQPQHF
NA	NA	TRBV30	TRBJ2-6	TGTGCCTGCCCAGAGGCCCGACAGGGAGGGGTACGAGGGGCCAACGTCCTGACTTTC	CACPEARQGGVRGANVLTF
NA	TRBD2	TRBV6-5	TRBJ2-1	TGTGCCAGCAGTCCCCTCGGCGGGGGGTCTGGTGAGCAGTTCTTC	CASSPLGGGSGEQFF
NA	TRBD1	TRBV7-6	TRBJ2-3	TGTGCCAGCAGCCTAGGACAGGGGGCGTTGAAGACAGATACGCAGTATTTT	CASSLGQGALKTDTQYF
NA	TRBD1	TRBV5-1	TRBJ1-6	TGCGCCAGCAGCTCGAATACCGGGACAGGGAATTCACCCCTCCACTTT	CASSSNTGTGNSPLHF
NA	NA	TRBV7-6	TRBJ2-6	TGTGCCAGCAGCTTAACCATATCTGGGGCCAACGTCCTGACTTTC	CASSLTISGANVLTF
NA	NA	TRBV6-1	TRBJ2-2	TGTGCCAGCAGGCGGGACTCAGCTCCCACCGGGGAGCTGTTTTTT	CASRRDSAPTGELFF
NA	NA	TRBV6-4	TRBJ1-2	TGTGCCAGCAGTGACTCGGGGGGCAGGGCGATTCGAAACCATGGCTACACCTTC	CASSDSGGRAIRNHGYTF
NA	NA	TRBV6-6	TRBJ2-7	TGTGCCAGCAGTCTTTCCGGGGGATACGAGCAGTACTTC	CASSLSGGYEQYF
NA	NA	TRBV6-5	TRBJ1-2	TGTGCCAGCAGTTACTCGATGGCCGGCCAGGGAAATGGCTACACCTTC	CASSYSMAGQGNGYTF
NA	NA	TRBV7-3	TRBJ1-1	TGTGCCAGCAGTTCAGACCCGACAGCGAACACTGAAGCTTTCTTT	CASSSDPTANTEAFF
NA	NA	TRBV6-1	TRBJ2-5	TGTGCCAGCACCCCCCGACCCCAAGAGACCCAGTACTTC	CASTPRPQETQYF
NA	NA	TRBV19	TRBJ1-2	TGTGCCAGTAGTATAGTCGGCAGCAAAAGGGGTGGCTACACCTTC	CASSIVGSKRGGYTF
NA	NA	TRBV7-8	TRBJ2-1	TGTGCCAGCAGCTTTTTAGGAGGAACTGGTCACAATGAGCAGTTCTTC	CASSFLGGTGHNEQFF
few	NA	TRBV30	TRBJ2-7	TGTGCCTGGAGTCGGACGGTTTCCTACGAGCAGTACTTC	CAWSRTVSYEQYF
NA	TRBD1	TRBV6-1	TRBJ1-4	TGTGCCAGCAGTGAATTTGATCTGGGACAGCTTAATGAAAAACTGTTTTTT	CASSEFDLGQLNEKLFF
NA	TRBD1	TRBV7-2	TRBJ2-7	TGTGCCAGCAGCTTGGCTCCACCGGGACAGGAGAGCTCCTACGAGCAGTACTTC	CASSLAPPGQESSYEQYF
NA	NA	TRBV6-1	TRBJ1-1	TGTGCCAGCAGTTGGGGCAGGAACACTGAAGCTTTCTTT	CASSWGRNTEAFF